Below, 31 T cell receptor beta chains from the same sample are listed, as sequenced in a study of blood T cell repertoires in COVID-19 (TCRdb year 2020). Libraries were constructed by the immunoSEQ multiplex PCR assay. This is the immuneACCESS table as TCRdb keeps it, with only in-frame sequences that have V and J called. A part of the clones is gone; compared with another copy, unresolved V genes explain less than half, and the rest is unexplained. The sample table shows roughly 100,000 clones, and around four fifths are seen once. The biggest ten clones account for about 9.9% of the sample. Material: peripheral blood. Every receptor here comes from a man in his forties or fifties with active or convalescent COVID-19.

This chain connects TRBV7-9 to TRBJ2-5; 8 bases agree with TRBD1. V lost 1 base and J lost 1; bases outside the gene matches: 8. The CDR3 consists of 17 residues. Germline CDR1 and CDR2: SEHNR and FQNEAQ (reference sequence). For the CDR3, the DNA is TGTGCCAGCAGCTTAGGCGCAGTAGGGACAGGCCAAGAGACCCAGTACTTC. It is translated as CASSLGAVGTGQETQYF.

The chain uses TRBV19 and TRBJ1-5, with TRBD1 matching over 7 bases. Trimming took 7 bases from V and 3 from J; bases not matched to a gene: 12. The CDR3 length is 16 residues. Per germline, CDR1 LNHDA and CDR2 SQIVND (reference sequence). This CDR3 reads CASKLQGMGSNQPQHF. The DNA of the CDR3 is TGTGCCAGTAAACTACAGGGGATGGGGTCCAATCAGCCCCAGCATTTT.

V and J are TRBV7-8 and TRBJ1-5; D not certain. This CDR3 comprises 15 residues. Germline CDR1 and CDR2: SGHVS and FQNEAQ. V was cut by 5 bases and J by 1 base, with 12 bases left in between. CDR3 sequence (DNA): TGTGCCAGCAGCCCCGCGGGAGGGAGCAATCAGCCCCAGCATTTT. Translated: CASSPAGGSNQPQHF.

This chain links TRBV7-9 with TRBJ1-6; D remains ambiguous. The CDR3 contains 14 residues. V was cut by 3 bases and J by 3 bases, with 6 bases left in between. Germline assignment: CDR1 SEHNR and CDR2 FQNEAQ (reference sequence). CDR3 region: CASSLGSYNSPLHF. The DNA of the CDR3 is TGTGCCAGCAGCTTGGGCAGCTATAATTCACCCCTCCACTTT.

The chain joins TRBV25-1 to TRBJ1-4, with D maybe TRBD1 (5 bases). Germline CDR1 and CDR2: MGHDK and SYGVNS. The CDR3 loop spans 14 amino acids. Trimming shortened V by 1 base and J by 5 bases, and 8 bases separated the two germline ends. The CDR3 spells CASSESGPNEKLFF. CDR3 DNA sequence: TGTGCCAGCAGTGAATCAGGGCCGAATGAAAAACTGTTTTTT.

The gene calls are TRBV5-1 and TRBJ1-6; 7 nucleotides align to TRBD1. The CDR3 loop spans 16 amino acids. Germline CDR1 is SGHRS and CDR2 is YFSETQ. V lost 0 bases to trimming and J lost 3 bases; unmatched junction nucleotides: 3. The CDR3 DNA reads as TGCGCCAGCAGCTTGGAGGGGGCGGGCTATAATTCACCCCTCCACTTT. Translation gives CASSLEGAGYNSPLHF.

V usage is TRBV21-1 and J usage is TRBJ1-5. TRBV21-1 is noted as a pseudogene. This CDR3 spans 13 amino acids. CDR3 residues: CASSQTLNQPQHF. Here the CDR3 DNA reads TGTGCCAGCAGCCAGACTTTGAATCAGCCCCAGCATTTT.

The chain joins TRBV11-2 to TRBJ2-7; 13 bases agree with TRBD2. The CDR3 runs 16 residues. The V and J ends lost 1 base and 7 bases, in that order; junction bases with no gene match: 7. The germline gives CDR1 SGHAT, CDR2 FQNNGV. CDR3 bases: TGTGCCAGCAGCTTAGCCACTAGCGGGGGGGCGGGAGAGCAGTACTTC. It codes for CASSLATSGGAGEQYF.

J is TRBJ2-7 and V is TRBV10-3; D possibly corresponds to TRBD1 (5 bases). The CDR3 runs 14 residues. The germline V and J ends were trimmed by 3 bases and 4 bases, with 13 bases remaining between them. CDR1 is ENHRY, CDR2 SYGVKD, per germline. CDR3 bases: TGTGCCATCAGTGAAGGGGTTACAGAATACGAGCAGTACTTC. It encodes CAISEGVTEYEQYF.

The CDR3, as DNA: TGCGCCAGCAGCTTGGGCCAGGGGCGAGCTTTCTTT. Its protein is CASSLGQGRAFF. The J gene is TRBJ1-1, the V gene TRBV5-1, with a weak D call TRBD1 (6 bases). In germline, CDR1 is SGHRS, CDR2 YFSETQ. This CDR3 contains 12 residues. Trimming took 0 bases from V and 10 from J, leaving 10 bases between them.

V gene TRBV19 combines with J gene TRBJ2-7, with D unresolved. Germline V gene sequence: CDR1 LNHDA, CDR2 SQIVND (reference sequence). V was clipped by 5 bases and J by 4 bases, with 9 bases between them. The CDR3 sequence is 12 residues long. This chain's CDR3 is CASSDSMYEQYF. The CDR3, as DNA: TGTGCCAGTAGTGACTCGATGTACGAGCAGTACTTC.

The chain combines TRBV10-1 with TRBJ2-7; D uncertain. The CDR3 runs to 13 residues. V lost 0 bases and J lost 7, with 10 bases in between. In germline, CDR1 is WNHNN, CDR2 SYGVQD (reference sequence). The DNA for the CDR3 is TGCGCCAGCAGTGAGTCGTTAAAGAGGGAGCAGTACTTC. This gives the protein CASSESLKREQYF.

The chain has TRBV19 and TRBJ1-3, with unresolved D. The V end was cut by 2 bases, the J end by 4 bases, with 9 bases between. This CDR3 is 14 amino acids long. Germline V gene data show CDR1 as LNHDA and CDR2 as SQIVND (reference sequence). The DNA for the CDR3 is TGTGCCAGTAGTATATCGGCAGGCGGAAACACCATATATTTT. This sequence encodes CASSISAGGNTIYF.

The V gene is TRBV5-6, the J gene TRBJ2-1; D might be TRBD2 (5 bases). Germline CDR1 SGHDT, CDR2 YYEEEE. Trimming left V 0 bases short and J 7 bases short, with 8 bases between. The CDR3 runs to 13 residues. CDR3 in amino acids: CASSLGGLNEQFF. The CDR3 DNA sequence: TGTGCCAGCAGCTTGGGAGGGTTGAATGAGCAGTTCTTC.

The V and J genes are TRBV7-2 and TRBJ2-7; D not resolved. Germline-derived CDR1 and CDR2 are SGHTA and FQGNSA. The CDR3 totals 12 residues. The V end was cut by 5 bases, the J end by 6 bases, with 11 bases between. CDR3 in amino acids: CASSILPPEQYF. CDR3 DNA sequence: TGTGCCAGCAGCATCCTACCCCCCGAGCAGTACTTC.

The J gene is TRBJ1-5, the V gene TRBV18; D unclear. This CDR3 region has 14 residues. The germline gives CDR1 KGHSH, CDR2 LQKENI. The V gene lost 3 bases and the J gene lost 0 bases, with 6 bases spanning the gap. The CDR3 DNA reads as TGTGCCAGCTCACCGGCGGGTAGCAATCAGCCCCAGCATTTT. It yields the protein CASSPAGSNQPQHF.

CDR3 DNA: TGTGCCAGCTCACCAAACAGGGAGGAAAAACTGTTTTTT. Translation: CASSPNREEKLFF. The chain links TRBV18 to TRBJ1-4, with D perhaps matching TRBD1 (6 bases). Trimming took 2 bases from V and 8 from J, leaving 9 bases between them. The CDR3 totals 13 residues. Germline CDR1 and CDR2: KGHSH and LQKENI. The full variable domain, in which reference TRBV18 and TRBJ1-4 provide the parts outside the CDR3, is NAGVMQNPRHLVRRRGQEARLRCSPMKGHSHVYWYRQLPEEGLKFMVYLQKENIIDESGMPKERFSAEFPKEGPSILRIQQVVRGDSAAYFCASSPNREEKLFFGSGTQLSVL.

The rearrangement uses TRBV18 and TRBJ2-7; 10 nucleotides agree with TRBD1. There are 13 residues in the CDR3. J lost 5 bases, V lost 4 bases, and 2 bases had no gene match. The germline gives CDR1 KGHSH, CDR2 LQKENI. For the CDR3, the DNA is TGTGCCAGCTCACAGACAGGGGGCGACGAGCAGTACTTC. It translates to CASSQTGGDEQYF.

In nucleotides, the CDR3 is TGTGCCAGCAGCTTAAATAAACGGCTAGCGGGAACCTACGAGCAGTACTTC. Translated, it gives CASSLNKRLAGTYEQYF. The chain has TRBV7-3 and TRBJ2-7; 9 positions agree with TRBD2. J gave up 2 bases and V 1 base, and 9 bases lay outside the gene matches. Germline CDR1 and CDR2: SGHTA and FQGTGA. The CDR3 covers 17 residues.

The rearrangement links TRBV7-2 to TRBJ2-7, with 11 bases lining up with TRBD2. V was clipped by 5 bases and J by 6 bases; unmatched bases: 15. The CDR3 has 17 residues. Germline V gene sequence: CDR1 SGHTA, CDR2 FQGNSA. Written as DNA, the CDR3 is TGTGCCAGCAGCACACTAGCGGGGGACACAATACATAGCGAGCAGTACTTC. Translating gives CASSTLAGDTIHSEQYF.

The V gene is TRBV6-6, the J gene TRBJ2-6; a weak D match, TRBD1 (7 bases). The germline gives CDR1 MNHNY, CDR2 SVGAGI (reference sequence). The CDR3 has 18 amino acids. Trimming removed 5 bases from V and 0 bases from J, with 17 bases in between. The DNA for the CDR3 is TGTGCCAGCAGTCAGGAGGGGGCCAGTTCCTCTGGGGCCAACGTCCTGACTTTC. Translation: CASSQEGASSSGANVLTF.

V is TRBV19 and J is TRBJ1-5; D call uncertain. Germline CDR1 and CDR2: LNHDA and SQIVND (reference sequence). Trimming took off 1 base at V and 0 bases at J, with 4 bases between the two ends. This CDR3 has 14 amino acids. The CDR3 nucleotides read TGTGCCAGTAGTATAGGACTTAGCAATCAGCCCCAGCATTTT. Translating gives CASSIGLSNQPQHF.

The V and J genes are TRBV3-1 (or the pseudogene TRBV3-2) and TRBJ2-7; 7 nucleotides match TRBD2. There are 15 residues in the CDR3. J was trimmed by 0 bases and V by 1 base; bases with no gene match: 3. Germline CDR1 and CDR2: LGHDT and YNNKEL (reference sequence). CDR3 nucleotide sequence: TGTGCCAGCAGCCAAGCTAGCGGACTCTCCTACGAGCAGTACTTC. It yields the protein CASSQASGLSYEQYF.

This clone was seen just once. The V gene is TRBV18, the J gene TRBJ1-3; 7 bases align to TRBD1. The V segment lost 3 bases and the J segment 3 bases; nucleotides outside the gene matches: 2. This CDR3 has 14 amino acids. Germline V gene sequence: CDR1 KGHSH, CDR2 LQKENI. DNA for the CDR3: TGTGCCAGCTCACCGGGGACAGATGGAAACACCATATATTTT. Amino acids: CASSPGTDGNTIYF. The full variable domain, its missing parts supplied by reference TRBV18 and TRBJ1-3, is NAGVMQNPRHLVRRRGQEARLRCSPMKGHSHVYWYRQLPEEGLKFMVYLQKENIIDESGMPKERFSAEFPKEGPSILRIQQVVRGDSAAYFCASSPGTDGNTIYFGEGSWLTVV.

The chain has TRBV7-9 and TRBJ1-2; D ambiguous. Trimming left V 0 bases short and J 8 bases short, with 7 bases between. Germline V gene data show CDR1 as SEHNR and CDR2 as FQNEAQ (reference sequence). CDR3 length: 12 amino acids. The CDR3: CASSLARYGYTF. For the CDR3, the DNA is TGTGCCAGCAGCTTAGCGAGGTACGGCTACACCTTC.

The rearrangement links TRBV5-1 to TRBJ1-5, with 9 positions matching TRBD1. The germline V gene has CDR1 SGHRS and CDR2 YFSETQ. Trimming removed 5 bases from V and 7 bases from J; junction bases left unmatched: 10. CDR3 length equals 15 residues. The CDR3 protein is CASSPSGQGMQPQHF. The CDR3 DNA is TGCGCCAGCAGTCCCTCCGGACAGGGGATGCAGCCCCAGCATTTT.

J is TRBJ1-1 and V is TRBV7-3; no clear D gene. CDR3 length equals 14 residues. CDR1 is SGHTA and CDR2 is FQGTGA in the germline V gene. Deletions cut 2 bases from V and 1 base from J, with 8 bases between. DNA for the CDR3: TGTGCCAGCAGCTTACAACACCAGAACACTGAAGCTTTCTTT. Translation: CASSLQHQNTEAFF.

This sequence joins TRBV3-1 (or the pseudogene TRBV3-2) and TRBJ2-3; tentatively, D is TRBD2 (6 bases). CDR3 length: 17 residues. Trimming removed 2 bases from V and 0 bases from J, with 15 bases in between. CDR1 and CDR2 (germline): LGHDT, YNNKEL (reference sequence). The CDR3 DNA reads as TGTGCCAGCAGCCAACGGGGGACGGTCCCTAGCACAGATACGCAGTATTTT. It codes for CASSQRGTVPSTDTQYF.

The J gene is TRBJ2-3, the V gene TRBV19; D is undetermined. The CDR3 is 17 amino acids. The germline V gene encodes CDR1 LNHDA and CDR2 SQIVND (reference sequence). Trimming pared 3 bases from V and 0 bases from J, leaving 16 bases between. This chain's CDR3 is CASSMRFRLTSTDTQYF. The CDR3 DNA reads TGTGCCAGTAGTATGCGGTTTCGGTTAACTAGCACAGATACGCAGTATTTT.

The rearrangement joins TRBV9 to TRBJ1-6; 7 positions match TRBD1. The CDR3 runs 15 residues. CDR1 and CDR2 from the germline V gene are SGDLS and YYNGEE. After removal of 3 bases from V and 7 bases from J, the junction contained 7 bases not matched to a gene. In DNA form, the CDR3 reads TGTGCCAGCAGCGACCGACAGGGCTCAAATTCACCCCTCCACTTT. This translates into CASSDRQGSNSPLHF. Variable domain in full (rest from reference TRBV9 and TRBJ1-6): DSGVTQTPKHLITATGQRVTLRCSPRSGDLSVYWYQQSLDQGLQFLIQYYNGEERAKGNILERFSAQQFPDLHSELNLSSLELGDSALYFCASSDRQGSNSPLHFGNGTRLTVT.

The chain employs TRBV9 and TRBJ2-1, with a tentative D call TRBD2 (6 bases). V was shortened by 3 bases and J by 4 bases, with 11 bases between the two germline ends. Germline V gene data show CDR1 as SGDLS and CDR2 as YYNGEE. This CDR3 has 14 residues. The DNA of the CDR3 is TGTGCCAGCAGCGGGGGACTCCAATACAATGAGCAGTTCTTC. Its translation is CASSGGLQYNEQFF.